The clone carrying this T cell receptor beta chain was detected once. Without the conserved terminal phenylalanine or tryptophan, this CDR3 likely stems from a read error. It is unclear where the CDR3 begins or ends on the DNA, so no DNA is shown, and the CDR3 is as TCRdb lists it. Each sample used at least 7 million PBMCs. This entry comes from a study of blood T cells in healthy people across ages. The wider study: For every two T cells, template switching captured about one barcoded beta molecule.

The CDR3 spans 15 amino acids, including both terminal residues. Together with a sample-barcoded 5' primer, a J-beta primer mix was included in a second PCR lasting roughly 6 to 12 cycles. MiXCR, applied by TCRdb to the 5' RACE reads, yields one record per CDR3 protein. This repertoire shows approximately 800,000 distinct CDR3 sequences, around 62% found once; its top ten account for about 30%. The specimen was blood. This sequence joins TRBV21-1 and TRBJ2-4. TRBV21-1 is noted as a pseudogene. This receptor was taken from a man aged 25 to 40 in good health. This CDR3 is CASSKGKLAKNIQYV.